The 22 T cell receptor beta chains listed next were all sequenced from one sample in a study of cytomegalovirus exposure and HLA in healthy donors. PCR used 60 Vbeta primers and 13 Jbeta primers. Sequenced by immunoSEQ multiplex PCR; TCRdb stores in-frame clones only, minus some. This table has roughly 140,000 clones, around 72% appearing once. Sequencing was performed on PBMCs. These TCRs come from a human donor in good health.

The V gene is TRBV5-6, the J gene TRBJ2-5, with TRBD2 identical over 7 bases. The ends lost 2 bases at V and 5 bases at J; junction bases unmatched: 12. Germline-derived CDR1 and CDR2 are SGHDT and YYEEEE. The CDR3 sequence is 16 residues long. CDR3 bases: TGTGCCAGCAGCTTACCCGGGAGGAGATTTTGGGAGACCCAGTACTTC. Translating it yields CASSLPGRRFWETQYF.

The CDR3, as DNA: TGTGCCAGCAGCAGCCTACTAGCGGGAGGTTACGAGCAGTTCTTC. It translates to CASSSLLAGGYEQFF. This chain uses TRBV2 with TRBJ2-1, with 12 nucleotides matching TRBD2. There are 15 residues in the CDR3. CDR1 and CDR2 (germline): SNHLY, FYNNEI. After removal of 6 bases from V and 10 bases from J, the junction contained 10 bases not matched to a gene.

V usage is TRBV30 and J usage is TRBJ1-6; D unclear. Germline V gives CDR1 GTSNPN, CDR2 SVGIG (reference sequence). This CDR3 has 15 residues. This CDR3 is CASSARNAYNSPLHF. The CDR3 DNA reads TGTGCATCCTCAGCCAGGAACGCCTATAATTCACCCCTCCACTTT.

The count of this clone is one. V gene TRBV11-3 combines with J gene TRBJ2-6, with D uncertain. Germline values: CDR1 SGHNT, CDR2 YENEEA. Trimming took 5 bases from V and 1 from J, leaving 9 bases between them. This CDR3 is built from 15 residues. CDR3 nucleotide sequence: TGTGCCAGCAGCACTGGCGGATCTGGGGCCAACGTCCTGACTTTC. Its translation: CASSTGGSGANVLTF.

This clone showed up just once. This chain joins TRBV28 and TRBJ2-5; TRBD2 agrees at 8 bases. The CDR3 runs to 16 residues. Germline CDR1 is MDHEN and CDR2 is SYDVKM. V shed 1 base and J 7 bases; nucleotides not matched to a gene: 11. The CDR3 sequence: CASSLSGSGDPGTQYF. The CDR3 DNA reads TGTGCCAGCAGTTTATCGGGTAGCGGGGACCCAGGGACCCAGTACTTC.

The chain recombines TRBV11-2 with TRBJ1-5; D unclear. Germline V gene lookup returns CDR1 SGHAT and CDR2 FQNNGV. The CDR3 consists of 13 residues. V lost 6 bases and J lost 0, with 6 bases in between. This CDR3 is CASRLYSNQPQHF. For the CDR3, the DNA is TGTGCCAGCAGACTTTATAGCAATCAGCCCCAGCATTTT.

About this clone itself: One end of the junction fails to match germline, which may point to a read error. This chain connects TRBV5-1 to TRBJ2-1; 9 bases agree with TRBD2. Germline CDR1 and CDR2: SGHRS and YFSETQ. The CDR3 is 14 residues long. The CDR3 here is CASSLGTSNYEQFF. CDR3 nucleotide sequence: TGCGCCAGCAGTTTGGGGACTAGCAACTATGAGCAGTTCTTC.

The chain employs TRBV6-1 and TRBJ2-7; 7 bases agree with TRBD1. The V segment lost 4 bases and the J segment 3 bases; nucleotides outside the gene matches: 9. Per the germline V gene, CDR1 is MNHNS and CDR2 is SASEGT. The CDR3 is 15 amino acids. CDR3 coding DNA: TGTGCCAGCAGTGCCGCGATAGGGACAGTCTACGAGCAGTACTTC. It yields the protein CASSAAIGTVYEQYF.

The rearrangement joins TRBV5-1 to TRBJ2-2; tentative D call: TRBD1 (6 bases). V was clipped by 4 bases and J by 5 bases, with 15 bases between them. The CDR3 contains 15 residues. CDR1 and CDR2 (germline): SGHRS, YFSETQ. The chain's CDR3 is CASSPPGTTTGELFF. For the CDR3, the DNA is TGCGCCAGCAGCCCCCCCGGGACAACTACCGGGGAGCTGTTTTTT.

The rearrangement uses TRBV20-1 and TRBJ1-2; D gene uncertain. The CDR3 runs to 11 residues. With 3 bases removed from V and 6 bases from J, the gap between germline ends came to 8 bases. The germline V gene encodes CDR1 DFQATT and CDR2 SNEGSKA (reference sequence). The CDR3 reads CSASFLHGYTF. The CDR3 coding sequence is TGCAGTGCTAGTTTTCTCCATGGCTACACCTTC.

J is TRBJ2-2 and V is TRBV12-5; a weak D match, TRBD1 (5 bases). This CDR3 has 13 amino acids. The germline CDR1 and CDR2 sequences are LGHNT and FRNRAP. Between the trimmed V and J ends, which lost 0 bases and 8 bases, there was a span of 7 bases. The CDR3 is CASGLVGEGELFF. The CDR3 DNA follows: TGTGCTAGTGGTTTGGTAGGGGAAGGGGAGCTGTTTTTT. The full variable domain, in which reference TRBV12-5 and TRBJ2-2 provide the parts outside the CDR3, is DARVTQTPRHKVTEMGQEVTMRCQPILGHNTVFWYRQTMMQGLELLAYFRNRAPLDDSGMPKDRFSAEMPDATLATLKIQPSEPRDSAVYFCASGLVGEGELFFGEGSRLTVL.

The chain carries TRBV28 and TRBJ2-1; 10 bases match TRBD2. Germline CDR1 reads MDHEN; CDR2 reads SYDVKM. The CDR3 is made up of 15 amino acids. V was pared by 5 bases and J by 5 bases, with 6 bases of the junction left unmatched. The CDR3 region has the DNA TGTGCCAGCAGTCCGGGGACTAGCGTTGACAATGAGCAGTTCTTC. Protein sequence: CASSPGTSVDNEQFF. Supplemented by reference TRBV28 and TRBJ2-1, the full variable domain reads DVKVTQSSRYLVKRTGEKVFLECVQDMDHENMFWYRQDPGLGLRLIYFSYDVKMKEKGDIPEGYSVSREKKERFSLILESASTNQTSMYLCASSPGTSVDNEQFFGPGTRLTVL.

The rearrangement uses TRBV6-5 and TRBJ2-7, with 7 positions matching TRBD1. From germline, CDR1 is MNHEY and CDR2 SVGAGI. CDR3 length equals 15 residues. V gave up 5 bases and J gave up 1 base; unmatched junction bases: 8. The CDR3 region is CASSLASGQSYEQYF. CDR3 sequence (DNA): TGTGCCAGCAGTCTAGCTTCGGGACAGTCCTACGAGCAGTACTTC.

V gene TRBV6-5 combines with J gene TRBJ2-3, with 7 bases matching TRBD1. The CDR3 consists of 15 residues. The ends lost 2 bases at V and 2 bases at J; junction bases unmatched: 4. Germline V gene lookup returns CDR1 MNHEY and CDR2 SVGAGI. CDR3 protein: CASSYGTVATDTQYF. In nucleotides, the CDR3 is TGTGCCAGCAGTTACGGGACAGTTGCCACAGATACGCAGTATTTT.

This clone was seen only once. The chain is built from TRBV2 and TRBJ1-2; D ambiguous. CDR1 and CDR2 (germline): SNHLY, FYNNEI. The CDR3 sequence is 13 residues long. V was pared by 7 bases and J by 8 bases, with 17 bases between. The CDR3 loop is CASTVRGADGYTF. CDR3 DNA: TGTGCCAGCACGGTTCGGGGAGCCGACGGCTACACCTTC.

CDR3 loop: CASSVKDRATEKLFF. The CDR3, as DNA: TGTGCCAGCAGTGTAAAGGACAGGGCTACTGAAAAACTGTTTTTT. The rearrangement links TRBV6-1 to TRBJ1-4, with TRBD1 matching over 8 bases. Germline CDR1 is MNHNS and CDR2 is SASEGT. The J segment lost 7 bases and the V segment lost 4 bases, leaving 8 bases of the junction unmatched. CDR3 length: 15 amino acids.

The chain couples TRBV5-1 to TRBJ2-7; no clear D. Trimming stripped 0 bases from V and 6 bases from J, with 10 bases between. CDR1 is SGHRS, CDR2 YFSETQ, per germline. This CDR3 comprises 13 residues. CDR3 protein: CASSLEAASEQYF. The CDR3 coding sequence is TGCGCCAGCAGCTTGGAGGCGGCTTCCGAGCAGTACTTC.

The rearrangement links TRBV2 to TRBJ2-7; TRBD2 agrees at 14 bases. CDR1 SNHLY and CDR2 FYNNEI come from the germline V gene. The V segment lost 8 bases and the J segment 5 bases; nucleotides outside the gene matches: 5. The CDR3 is 14 amino acids. CDR3 sequence: CASWGLAGANEQYF. As DNA, the CDR3 is TGTGCCAGCTGGGGACTAGCGGGGGCTAACGAGCAGTACTTC. The variable domain in full, with the rest retrieved from reference TRBV2 and TRBJ2-7, is EPEVTQTPSHQVTQMGQEVILRCVPISNHLYFYWYRQILGQKVEFLVSFYNNEISEKSEIFDDQFSVERPDGSNFTLKIRSTKLEDSAMYFCASWGLAGANEQYFGPGTRLTVT.

The chain has TRBV29-1 and TRBJ2-3; 7 bases are shared with TRBD2. In germline, CDR1 is SQVTM, CDR2 ANQGSEA. After removal of 5 bases from V and 1 base from J, the junction contained 6 bases not matched to a gene. The CDR3 has 14 residues. The CDR3 DNA is TGCAGCGTTCTGCTCAGCGGGGGCACAGATACGCAGTATTTT. This translates into CSVLLSGGTDTQYF.

J is TRBJ2-2 and V is TRBV14, with D possibly TRBD2 on 5 matching bases. The CDR3 is 14 amino acids. Trimming shortened V by 5 bases and J by 5 bases, and 12 bases separated the two germline ends. Germline V CDR1 and CDR2: SGHDN, FVKESK. The CDR3 loop reads CASSGLRGTGELFF. In nucleotides, the CDR3 is TGTGCCAGCAGCGGACTCCGGGGAACCGGGGAGCTGTTTTTT.

The chain couples TRBV6-6 to TRBJ2-2; TRBD1 aligns across 7 bases. Trimming cost V 6 bases and J 5 bases; bases outside gene matches: 9. Germline CDR1 is MNHNY and CDR2 is SVGAGI (reference sequence). The CDR3 spans 15 residues. This CDR3 reads CASSLQGMLTGELFF. In nucleotides, the CDR3 is TGTGCCAGCAGCCTACAGGGGATGCTTACCGGGGAGCTGTTTTTT.

The chain employs TRBV27 and TRBJ2-5, with D tentatively TRBD1 (5 bases). CDR1 MNHEY and CDR2 SMNVEV come from the germline V gene (reference sequence). The CDR3 extends over 14 amino acids. V shed 8 bases and J shed 7 bases, with 20 bases lying between them. CDR3 nucleotide sequence: TGTGCCAGCGCTCCCCGGGCAGGGCAGCGGACCCAGTACTTC. Translating gives CASAPRAGQRTQYF.